Listed here are 31 T cell receptor beta chains from one sample, sequenced in a study of human T cells and chemical hapten exposure. Time point indicated: pre-sensitization, week 0. As for treatment: therapeutic diphenylcyclopropenone sensitization with weekly scalp DPC. TCRdb analysed the RACE reads with MiXCR anew, one entry per CDR3 protein. The data show approximately 260,000 distinct CDR3 sequences, with roughly 8% seen just once and about 1.1% held by the top ten. Sample: whole blood, taken in connection with sensitization to the hapten diphenylcyclopropenone (DPC). These receptor sequences come from a man between 18 and 35 years old with alopecia areata. Some clones in this sample may be carry-over from other donors' samples.

There are a few counts of this clonotype. This chain uses TRBV5-1 with TRBJ2-1, with 7 positions matching TRBD2. Germline trimming cut 2 bases from V and 0 bases from J; bases unmatched to any gene: 11. The germline CDR1 and CDR2 sequences are SGHRS and YFSETQ. This CDR3 is 18 amino acids long. DNA of the CDR3: TGCGCCAGCAGCTTATTAGCGGGCGGCCAGAGCTCCTACAATGAGCAGTTCTTC. It encodes CASSLLAGGQSSYNEQFF.

This clonotype was observed a handful of times. The genes are TRBV7-9 and TRBJ1-2; 7 bases match TRBD1. The CDR3 covers 15 residues. Germline loops: CDR1 SEHNR, CDR2 FQNEAQ (reference sequence). V was pared by 5 bases and J by 3 bases, with 9 bases of the junction left unmatched. The CDR3 region has the DNA TGTGCCAGCAGCCCTACAGGGGCGAGAGACTATGGCTACACCTTC. Amino acid sequence: CASSPTGARDYGYTF.

The V and J genes are TRBV12-3 or TRBV12-4 and TRBJ2-2; D possibly corresponds to TRBD2 (5 bases). The length of the CDR3 is 13 residues. Trimming pared 3 bases from V and 6 bases from J, leaving 8 bases between. This chain's CDR3 is CASSLREAGELFF. The CDR3 DNA sequence: TGTGCCAGCAGTTTGAGGGAAGCCGGGGAGCTGTTTTTT.

This clonotype was counted only a few times. The CDR3 region has the DNA TGTGCCAGCAGCTACCCAATCCCTAACTATGGCTACACCTTC. It specifies CASSYPIPNYGYTF. The genes are TRBV7-2 and TRBJ1-2; D is undetermined. CDR3 size: 14 residues. The V gene's germline CDR1 is SGHTA and CDR2 FQGNSA. V was cut by 4 bases and J by 0 bases, with 9 bases left in between.

This clonotype has only a few counts. The chain has TRBV20-1 and TRBJ2-1, with 9 bases lining up with TRBD2. CDR3 length equals 17 residues. Germline CDR1 DFQATT, CDR2 SNEGSKA (reference sequence). J lost 9 bases, V lost 6 bases, and 21 bases had no gene match. The CDR3 sequence: CSAPVIAGAETSGEQFF. In DNA, the CDR3 is TGCAGTGCCCCGGTGATAGCGGGGGCAGAGACGTCTGGTGAGCAGTTCTTC.

This clonotype has a count of ten or more. The rearrangement joins TRBV10-3 to TRBJ2-3, with 10 bases fitting TRBD2. Germline CDR1 reads ENHRY; CDR2 reads SYGVKD. V shed 2 bases, J shed 6 bases, and the junction held 5 bases outside the gene matches. The CDR3 contains 15 residues. In DNA form, the CDR3 reads TGTGCCATCAGTGAGGCCCCGACTAGCGGGGATACGCAGTATTTT. Translating it yields CAISEAPTSGDTQYF.

V gene TRBV3-1 combines with J gene TRBJ2-1; the D gene is possibly TRBD1 (5 bases). The V end lost 6 bases, the J end lost 6 bases, and 6 bases lay between the germline ends. This CDR3 has 11 residues. Germline assignment: CDR1 LGHDT and CDR2 YNNKEL (reference sequence). DNA of the CDR3: TGTGCCAGCAGGGGGCGCAATGAGCAGTTCTTC. This sequence encodes CASRGRNEQFF.

The table lists this clonotype with many counts. The J gene is TRBJ1-4, the V gene TRBV27; 8 positions match TRBD1. The trim removed 5 bases at V and 9 bases at J, leaving 11 bases unmatched. This CDR3 comprises 15 residues. CDR1 and CDR2 from the germline V gene are MNHEY and SMNVEV (reference sequence). This CDR3 is CASSTQGAEPKKLFF. Here the CDR3 DNA reads TGTGCCAGCAGTACGCAGGGGGCTGAACCGAAAAAACTGTTTTTT.

This clonotype was picked up many times. V is TRBV27 and J is TRBJ1-4; no firm D call. Germline V gives CDR1 MNHEY, CDR2 SMNVEV (reference sequence). The CDR3 runs 17 residues. Trimming removed 5 bases from V and 0 bases from J, with 16 bases in between. CDR3 DNA: TGTGCCAGCAGTCTACTCCCGGCGGCACCAACTAATGAAAAACTGTTTTTT. This codes for CASSLLPAAPTNEKLFF.

CDR3 sequence reads: CASSLRQIEAFF. In DNA form, the CDR3 reads TGTGCCAGCAGTCTGCGACAGATTGAAGCTTTCTTT. The rearrangement links TRBV28 to TRBJ1-1; a possible D gene is TRBD1 (5 bases). CDR3 length: 12 amino acids. In germline, CDR1 is MDHEN, CDR2 SYDVKM. V gave up 5 bases and J gave up 7 bases, with 11 bases separating them.

In its sample, this clonotype was seen many times. V gene TRBV5-1 combines with J gene TRBJ1-1, with D possibly TRBD1 on 6 matching bases. Looked up from germline, CDR1 is SGHRS and CDR2 is YFSETQ. V was pared by 2 bases and J by 1 base, with 12 bases between. The CDR3 runs to 15 residues. In nucleotides, the CDR3 is TGCGCCAGCAGCTTCACCCGGACAGCGAACACTGAAGCTTTCTTT. As protein: CASSFTRTANTEAFF.

This clonotype was seen at least ten times. This chain connects TRBV9 to TRBJ1-1; D gene ambiguous. The V end lost 0 bases, the J end lost 4 bases, and 7 bases lay between the germline ends. This CDR3 contains 13 residues. Germline values: CDR1 SGDLS, CDR2 YYNGEE. The chain's CDR3 is CASSVARGTEAFF. In DNA, the CDR3 is TGTGCCAGCAGCGTAGCTCGTGGCACTGAAGCTTTCTTT.

Worth noting for this clonotype: A much larger clonotype is one base distant, so this may be a read error. The rearrangement links TRBV4-2 to TRBJ2-1; possibly TRBD1 or TRBD2 for D (6 bases each). The germline V gene encodes CDR1 LGHNA and CDR2 YNFKEQ. The CDR3 is 17 amino acids. The CDR3 nucleotides read TGTGCCAGCAGCTCAGAGCCCCCGGGGGCCTACTACTATGAGCAGTTCTTC. Protein product: CASSSEPPGAYYYEQFF.

This chain connects TRBV5-6 to TRBJ2-7; TRBD2 aligns across 7 bases. This CDR3 is built from 16 residues. Germline V gene data show CDR1 as SGHDT and CDR2 as YYEEEE. After removal of 1 base from V and 3 bases from J, the junction contained 10 bases not matched to a gene. CDR3 sequence: CASSLKWRGIYYEQYV. The CDR3, as DNA: TGTGCCAGCAGCTTGAAGTGGCGGGGGATTTACTACGAGCAGTACGTC.

This sequence joins TRBV12-3 or TRBV12-4 and TRBJ2-5, with D unclear. This CDR3 spans 11 amino acids. Trimming removed 6 bases from V and 6 bases from J, with 8 bases in between. This chain's CDR3 is CASSLKQTQYF. Here the CDR3 DNA reads TGTGCCAGCAGCTTAAAGCAGACCCAGTACTTC.

This clonotype occurred a few times. V and J are TRBV7-2 and TRBJ1-1, with no clear D. CDR3 size: 12 residues. The V end lost 5 bases, the J end lost 6 bases, and 10 bases lay between the germline ends. Per the germline V gene, CDR1 is SGHTA and CDR2 is FQGNSA. CDR3 protein: CASSVGMSEAFF. CDR3 DNA sequence: TGTGCCAGCAGCGTGGGAATGTCTGAAGCTTTCTTT.

Many counts were recorded for this clonotype. The genes are TRBV20-1 and TRBJ1-5; the match to TRBD1 covers 7 bases. J lost 0 bases, V lost 4 bases, and 21 bases had no gene match. Germline CDR1 reads DFQATT; CDR2 reads SNEGSKA (reference sequence). There are 20 residues in the CDR3. The DNA of the CDR3 is TGCAGTGCTATAACCGGGACAGAGTTAGACAAGCCTGTTAGCAATCAGCCCCAGCATTTT. This sequence encodes CSAITGTELDKPVSNQPQHF.

The CDR3 is CASSRQGRWIEAFF. The DNA of the CDR3 is TGTGCCAGCAGTAGGCAGGGACGGTGGATTGAAGCTTTCTTT. The V gene is TRBV2, the J gene TRBJ1-1, with D possibly TRBD1 on 5 matching bases. CDR1 is SNHLY, CDR2 FYNNEI, per germline. This CDR3 has 14 amino acids. Deletions cut 5 bases from V and 7 bases from J, with 17 bases between. Supplemented by reference TRBV2 and TRBJ1-1, the full variable domain reads EPEVTQTPSHQVTQMGQEVILRCVPISNHLYFYWYRQILGQKVEFLVSFYNNEISEKSEIFDDQFSVERPDGSNFTLKIRSTKLEDSAMYFCASSRQGRWIEAFFGQGTRLTVV.

The J gene is TRBJ2-2, the V gene TRBV9, with a weak D call TRBD1 (5 bases). Germline V CDR1 and CDR2: SGDLS, YYNGEE. The CDR3 has 14 residues. The V end was cut by 0 bases, the J end by 5 bases, with 8 bases between. DNA for the CDR3: TGTGCCAGCAGCGTAGAGGGGCCGACCGGGGAGCTGTTTTTT. Translated, it gives CASSVEGPTGELFF. The whole variable domain, filled in from reference TRBV9 and TRBJ2-2, reads DSGVTQTPKHLITATGQRVTLRCSPRSGDLSVYWYQQSLDQGLQFLIQYYNGEERAKGNILERFSAQQFPDLHSELNLSSLELGDSALYFCASSVEGPTGELFFGEGSRLTVL.

This clonotype appeared a few times. The rearrangement links TRBV20-1 to TRBJ1-5; D is uncertain. There are 15 residues in the CDR3. The germline V and J ends were trimmed by 3 bases and 6 bases, with 18 bases remaining between them. Per the germline V gene, CDR1 is DFQATT and CDR2 is SNEGSKA (reference sequence). CDR3 region: CSARDLGKAGQPQHF. CDR3 DNA: TGCAGTGCTAGGGACCTGGGCAAGGCGGGTCAGCCCCAGCATTTT.

The chain recombines TRBV6-6 with TRBJ1-6; D might be TRBD1 (5 bases). CDR1 is MNHNY and CDR2 is SVGAGI in the germline V gene (reference sequence). The CDR3 is 17 residues long. V was shortened by 1 base and J by 0 bases, with 10 bases between the two germline ends. CDR3 residues: CASSYWQGSSYNSPLHF. DNA of the CDR3: TGTGCCAGCAGTTACTGGCAGGGAAGCTCCTATAATTCACCCCTCCACTTT.

This clonotype was counted between two and nine times. The gene calls are TRBV7-2 and TRBJ1-3; D is perhaps TRBD1 (5 bases). The germline CDR1 and CDR2 sequences are SGHTA and FQGNSA. The CDR3 length is 13 residues. V was trimmed by 8 bases and J by 2 bases, leaving 10 bases between them. CDR3 region: CASRGGAGNTIYF. The CDR3 coding sequence is TGTGCCAGCCGTGGGGGGGCTGGAAACACCATATATTTT.

This clonotype was picked up one time. As DNA, the CDR3 is TGTGCCAGTTGGAAAACGGACCCCAATCAGCCCCAGCATTTT. This gives the protein CASWKTDPNQPQHF. V and J are TRBV19 and TRBJ1-5; D not certain. The CDR3 spans 14 residues. V was cut by 8 bases and J by 3 bases, with 14 bases left in between. The germline gives CDR1 LNHDA, CDR2 SQIVND (reference sequence).

V is TRBV5-1 and J is TRBJ2-6; 7 bases agree with TRBD1. V was pared by 2 bases and J by 2 bases, with 4 bases of the junction left unmatched. This CDR3 contains 16 residues. Germline V gives CDR1 SGHRS, CDR2 YFSETQ. The CDR3 region has the DNA TGCGCCAGCAGCTTACAGGGGAGCCCTGGGGCCAACGTCCTGACTTTC. Protein product: CASSLQGSPGANVLTF.

This clonotype was seen many times. The CDR3 is CSSGLAGTTVNEQFF. CDR3 in DNA: TGCAGCTCTGGACTAGCGGGGACGACAGTTAATGAGCAGTTCTTC. The chain employs TRBV29-1 and TRBJ2-1, with TRBD2 identical over 12 bases. J lost 7 bases, V lost 8 bases, and 12 bases had no gene match. Germline values: CDR1 SQVTM, CDR2 ANQGSEA. The CDR3 runs to 15 residues.

This clonotype has at least ten counts. DNA of the CDR3: TGTGCCAGTAGTATCCGGGACACCAGGACCATCGCAGATGGCTACACCTTC. Translated, it gives CASSIRDTRTIADGYTF. This chain connects TRBV19 to TRBJ1-2, with D perhaps TRBD1 (6 bases). The CDR3 runs 17 residues. Germline lookup yields CDR1 LNHDA and CDR2 SQIVND (reference sequence). The germline V and J ends were trimmed by 3 bases and 6 bases, with 23 bases remaining between them.

This chain links TRBV6-5 with TRBJ1-1, with D hard to call. V was pared by 5 bases and J by 5 bases, with 18 bases between. The germline V gene encodes CDR1 MNHEY and CDR2 SVGAGI. CDR3 length equals 15 residues. The CDR3 spells CASSPGRTFRTEAFF. The CDR3, as DNA: TGTGCCAGCAGTCCCGGACGGACCTTCAGGACTGAAGCTTTCTTT.

In this sample, this clonotype turned up a few times. The chain couples TRBV7-2 to TRBJ1-2, with D unclear. The CDR3 has 12 amino acids. V was clipped by 5 bases and J by 8 bases, with 12 bases between them. CDR1 and CDR2 from the germline V gene are SGHTA and FQGNSA. The CDR3 reads CASSNQWRGYTF. In DNA form, the CDR3 reads TGTGCCAGCAGCAATCAGTGGCGCGGCTACACCTTC.

This clonotype was found a few times. This chain joins TRBV5-1 and TRBJ2-3, with unresolved D. Trimming took 3 bases from V and 0 from J, leaving 5 bases between them. The CDR3 is 13 amino acids. The germline V gene encodes CDR1 SGHRS and CDR2 YFSETQ. The CDR3 reads CASSSESTDTQYF. CDR3 DNA sequence: TGCGCCAGCAGCTCGGAAAGCACAGATACGCAGTATTTT.

At least ten counts were recorded for this clonotype. The chain links TRBV7-9 to TRBJ1-2, with D unresolved. Trimming took 2 bases from V and 8 from J, leaving 9 bases between them. Germline V gene data show CDR1 as SEHNR and CDR2 as FQNEAQ (reference sequence). This CDR3 contains 12 residues. The CDR3 DNA reads TGTGCCAGCAGCTTATATGGGAGCGGCTACACCTTC. It codes for CASSLYGSGYTF.

This clonotype was found a few times. The V and J genes are TRBV27 and TRBJ2-3, with 10 bases lining up with TRBD2. The V segment lost 2 bases and the J segment 4 bases; nucleotides outside the gene matches: 3. Germline CDR1 MNHEY, CDR2 SMNVEV (reference sequence). The length of the CDR3 is 15 residues. The CDR3 DNA is TGTGCCAGCAGTTTACAAAGCGGGGGGGCAGATACGCAGTATTTT. It translates to CASSLQSGGADTQYF.